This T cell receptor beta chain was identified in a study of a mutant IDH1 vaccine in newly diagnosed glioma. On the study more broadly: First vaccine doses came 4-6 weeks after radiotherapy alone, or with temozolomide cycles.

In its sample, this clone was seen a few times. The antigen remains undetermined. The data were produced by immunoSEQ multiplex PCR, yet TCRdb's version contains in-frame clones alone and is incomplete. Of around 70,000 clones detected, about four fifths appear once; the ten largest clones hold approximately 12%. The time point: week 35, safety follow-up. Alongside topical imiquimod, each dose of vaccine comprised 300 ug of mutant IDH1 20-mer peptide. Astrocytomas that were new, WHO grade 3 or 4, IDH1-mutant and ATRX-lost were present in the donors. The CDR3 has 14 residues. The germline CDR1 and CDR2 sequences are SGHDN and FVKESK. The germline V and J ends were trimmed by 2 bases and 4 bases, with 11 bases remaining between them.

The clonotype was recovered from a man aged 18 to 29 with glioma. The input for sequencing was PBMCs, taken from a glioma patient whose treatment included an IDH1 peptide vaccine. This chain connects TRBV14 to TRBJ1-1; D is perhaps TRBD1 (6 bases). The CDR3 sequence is CASSQSRGSTEAFF. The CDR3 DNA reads TGTGCCAGCAGCCAATCCAGGGGATCCACTGAAGCTTTCTTT.